This TCR beta chain was obtained from a study of T cells after yellow fever vaccination. Study at large: Those fractions that held only low numbers of cells were prepared using the SMART-Seq v4 Ultra Low Input RNA kit. Whole-study findings and limits: CD4 and CD8 compartments shared a small share of clonotypes. Re-detected after boosting: most primary clones, almost 97% of CD4 and 80% to 90% of CD8.

This clonotype was recorded at least ten times. Its specificity is unknown. CDR1 LGHNA and CDR2 YNFKEQ come from the germline V gene. This CDR3 is built from 17 residues. With 4 bases removed from V and 5 bases from J, the gap between germline ends came to 21 bases. UMIs and a universal primer site were added when TCR cDNA was made by 5'RACE template switching. TCRdb independently ran MiXCR on the 5' RACE reads; one entry per CDR3 protein. The table includes 400,000 or so distinct CDR3 sequences, over 5% detected once. This TCR was sampled from a man aged 30-40 years who received the YFV17D yellow fever vaccine. Sequencing was performed on PBMCs, taken 5 days after the yellow fever booster vaccination. The V and J genes are TRBV4-2 and TRBJ2-1; the D gene is possibly TRBD2 (6 bases). For the CDR3, the DNA is TGTGCCAGCAGCCTAGTCGGGACTCAGGCTGGGAACAATGAGCAGTTCTTC. Encoded protein: CASSLVGTQAGNNEQFF.